The rows below give T cell receptor beta chains drawn from one sample of a study of T cells in Graves' hyperthyroidism and ophthalmopathy. TCRdb re-called the multiplex PCR reads with MiXCR, one entry per CDR3 protein. The sample records 140,000 or so distinct CDR3 sequences, roughly a fifth being singletons. Sequencing was performed on blood. The receptors were sampled from a woman aged 45-60 years with Graves' hyperthyroidism that later progressed to Graves' ophthalmopathy. CDR3s include the opening cysteine and the closing phenylalanine or tryptophan. Each record gives: D gene, CDR3 length, V gene, clone size, J gene, CDR3 DNA, CDR3 protein. D genes are given only for firm matches. Expanded clones are given a class, and other clones once, few, many or no size at all.

d_call: TRBD2
cdr3_length: 17
v_call: TRBV11-2
clone_size: -
j_call: TRBJ2-7
cdr3_nt: TGTGCCAGCAGCACCTACAAAGCCACTAGCGGGAGTTACGAGCAGTACTTC
cdr3_aa: CASSTYKATSGSYEQYF

d_call: TRBD2
cdr3_length: 14
v_call: TRBV25-1
clone_size: -
j_call: TRBJ2-7
cdr3_nt: TGTGCCAGCATGTCAGCGGGGAACTCCTACGAGCAGTACTTC
cdr3_aa: CASMSAGNSYEQYF

d_call: TRBD1
cdr3_length: 14
v_call: TRBV7-8
clone_size: many
j_call: TRBJ2-5
cdr3_nt: TGTGCCAGCAGCGACGACAGGGGTTCGGAGACCCAGTACTTC
cdr3_aa: CASSDDRGSETQYF

d_call: TRBD2
cdr3_length: 16
v_call: TRBV3-1
clone_size: -
j_call: TRBJ2-5
cdr3_nt: TGTGCCAGCAGCCTGGTCAGCGGGGTGTACCAAGAGACCCAGTACTTC
cdr3_aa: CASSLVSGVYQETQYF

d_call: TRBD1
cdr3_length: 17
v_call: TRBV5-1
clone_size: -
j_call: TRBJ2-6
cdr3_nt: TGCGCCAGCAGCCCCCAGGACAGGGTCTCTGGGGCCAACGTCCTGACTTTC
cdr3_aa: CASSPQDRVSGANVLTF

d_call: -
cdr3_length: 11
v_call: TRBV6-1
clone_size: few
j_call: TRBJ2-2
cdr3_nt: TGTGCCAGCAGTGAGGCTTGGGAGCTGTTTTTT
cdr3_aa: CASSEAWELFF

d_call: -
cdr3_length: 12
v_call: TRBV11-2
clone_size: -
j_call: TRBJ2-4
cdr3_nt: TGTGCCAGCAGCCCAGGGAGCGGCATTCAGTACTTC
cdr3_aa: CASSPGSGIQYF

d_call: -
cdr3_length: 16
v_call: TRBV19
clone_size: -
j_call: TRBJ1-5
cdr3_nt: TGTGCCAGTAGTATGACCTGGGACGTTAGCAATCAGCCCCAGCATTTT
cdr3_aa: CASSMTWDVSNQPQHF

d_call: -
cdr3_length: 12
v_call: TRBV12-3/TRBV12-4
clone_size: many
j_call: TRBJ2-3
cdr3_nt: TGTGCCAGCGGCGGGGGCACAGATACGCAGTATTTT
cdr3_aa: CASGGGTDTQYF

d_call: -
cdr3_length: 12
v_call: TRBV7-9
clone_size: -
j_call: TRBJ2-3
cdr3_nt: TGTGCCAGCAGTTCCCTCACAGATACGCAGTATTTT
cdr3_aa: CASSSLTDTQYF

d_call: -
cdr3_length: 14
v_call: TRBV13
clone_size: few
j_call: TRBJ2-3
cdr3_nt: TGTGCCAGCAGCGCACAGGAGTTCACAGATACGCAGTATTTT
cdr3_aa: CASSAQEFTDTQYF

d_call: TRBD2
cdr3_length: 15
v_call: TRBV11-1
clone_size: many
j_call: TRBJ2-3
cdr3_nt: TGTGCCAGCAGCTGGAAGCGGGGCCGCACAGATACGCAGTATTTT
cdr3_aa: CASSWKRGRTDTQYF

d_call: -
cdr3_length: 16
v_call: TRBV5-1
clone_size: -
j_call: TRBJ1-2
cdr3_nt: TGCGCCAGCAGCTTGGACGTGGGGGGAATACGCTATGGCTACACCTTC
cdr3_aa: CASSLDVGGIRYGYTF

d_call: -
cdr3_length: 15
v_call: TRBV18
clone_size: many
j_call: TRBJ2-7
cdr3_nt: TGTGCCAGCTCACCCAGGCCAGCAGACACCTACGAGCAGTACTTC
cdr3_aa: CASSPRPADTYEQYF

d_call: -
cdr3_length: 15
v_call: TRBV25-1
clone_size: few
j_call: TRBJ2-1
cdr3_nt: TGTGCCAGCAGTGAAACCCCTGTTGGGGGCGATGAGCAGTTCTTC
cdr3_aa: CASSETPVGGDEQFF

d_call: TRBD1
cdr3_length: 18
v_call: TRBV5-1
clone_size: many
j_call: TRBJ1-5
cdr3_nt: TGCGCCAGCAGCCCACAGCCCGGGACAGGGGGTAGCAATCAGCCCCAGCATTTT
cdr3_aa: CASSPQPGTGGSNQPQHF

d_call: -
cdr3_length: 15
v_call: TRBV18
clone_size: few
j_call: TRBJ1-6
cdr3_nt: TGTGCCAGCTCACCACCGACTAGGGGGTATTCACCCCTCCACTTT
cdr3_aa: CASSPPTRGYSPLHF

d_call: -
cdr3_length: 19
v_call: TRBV20-1
clone_size: many
j_call: TRBJ2-3
cdr3_nt: TGCAGTGCTAGAGTAGGGGAGGGACAGCCCAGGGTAAGAACATATACGCAGTATTTT
cdr3_aa: CSARVGEGQPRVRTYTQYF

d_call: TRBD1
cdr3_length: 16
v_call: TRBV9
clone_size: -
j_call: TRBJ2-3
cdr3_nt: TGTGCCAGCAGCGTAGTTGGTCAGGGGGACACAGATACGCAGTATTTT
cdr3_aa: CASSVVGQGDTDTQYF

d_call: -
cdr3_length: 13
v_call: TRBV2
clone_size: many
j_call: TRBJ1-1
cdr3_nt: TGTGCCAGCAGTGCAGGGTGGGACACTGAAGCTTTCTTT
cdr3_aa: CASSAGWDTEAFF

d_call: TRBD2
cdr3_length: 15
v_call: TRBV12-3/TRBV12-4
clone_size: -
j_call: TRBJ2-5
cdr3_nt: TGTACCAGCAGCGCCGGGACTAGCGATCAAGAGACCCAGTACTTC
cdr3_aa: CTSSAGTSDQETQYF

d_call: -
cdr3_length: 19
v_call: TRBV4-1
clone_size: -
j_call: TRBJ1-3
cdr3_nt: TGCGCCAGCAGCCAAAGTTCCGTCCTGAGAGACCGGGCTGGAAACACCATATATTTT
cdr3_aa: CASSQSSVLRDRAGNTIYF

d_call: -
cdr3_length: 14
v_call: TRBV2
clone_size: many
j_call: TRBJ2-1
cdr3_nt: TGTGCCAGCAGAAAGGGCATGGAGAAGGATGAGCAGTTCTTC
cdr3_aa: CASRKGMEKDEQFF

d_call: TRBD2
cdr3_length: 13
v_call: TRBV6-2/TRBV6-3
clone_size: -
j_call: TRBJ2-5
cdr3_nt: TGTGCCAGCCTCCGGGGGGGCGGGGAGACCCAGTACTTC
cdr3_aa: CASLRGGGETQYF

d_call: TRBD1
cdr3_length: 15
v_call: TRBV6-1
clone_size: many
j_call: TRBJ2-7
cdr3_nt: TGTGCCAGCAGTCTCACAGGGGGGATGTCCTACGAGCAGTACTTC
cdr3_aa: CASSLTGGMSYEQYF

d_call: -
cdr3_length: 15
v_call: TRBV4-2
clone_size: few
j_call: TRBJ1-1
cdr3_nt: TGTGCCAGCAGCCAAGAGACCAAAATGAACACTGAAGCTTTCTTT
cdr3_aa: CASSQETKMNTEAFF

d_call: TRBD1
cdr3_length: 15
v_call: TRBV27
clone_size: -
j_call: TRBJ2-2
cdr3_nt: TGTGCCAGCAGCTTTACAGGGGGGAATACCGGGGAGCTGTTTTTT
cdr3_aa: CASSFTGGNTGELFF

d_call: -
cdr3_length: 13
v_call: TRBV5-1
clone_size: few
j_call: TRBJ2-3
cdr3_nt: TGCGCCAGCAGCTTGGACCCGGGAGATACGCAGTATTTT
cdr3_aa: CASSLDPGDTQYF

d_call: TRBD1
cdr3_length: 17
v_call: TRBV5-1
clone_size: -
j_call: TRBJ2-3
cdr3_nt: TGCGCCAGCAGCCCGATGGGGACAGGGGGCGAGACAGATACGCAGTATTTT
cdr3_aa: CASSPMGTGGETDTQYF

d_call: -
cdr3_length: 15
v_call: TRBV28
clone_size: many
j_call: TRBJ2-3
cdr3_nt: TGTGCCAGCAGTCCCCACCGGTTCGGGGTAGATACGCAGTATTTT
cdr3_aa: CASSPHRFGVDTQYF

d_call: -
cdr3_length: 11
v_call: TRBV6-1
clone_size: many
j_call: TRBJ1-1
cdr3_nt: TGTGCCAGCAGGGAGGGGACTGAAGCTTTCTTT
cdr3_aa: CASREGTEAFF

d_call: -
cdr3_length: 12
v_call: TRBV2
clone_size: -
j_call: TRBJ1-1
cdr3_nt: TGTGCCAGCAGTGTGTTTAACACTGAAGCTTTCTTT
cdr3_aa: CASSVFNTEAFF

d_call: -
cdr3_length: 12
v_call: TRBV10-3
clone_size: few
j_call: TRBJ1-4
cdr3_nt: TGTGCCATCAGTGGACATAATGAAAAACTGTTTTTT
cdr3_aa: CAISGHNEKLFF

d_call: TRBD1
cdr3_length: 14
v_call: TRBV5-1
clone_size: -
j_call: TRBJ1-2
cdr3_nt: TGCGCCAGCAGCGTTTCCGGGACAGGGCATGGCTACACCTTC
cdr3_aa: CASSVSGTGHGYTF

d_call: TRBD2
cdr3_length: 16
v_call: TRBV7-9
clone_size: many
j_call: TRBJ2-1
cdr3_nt: TGTGCCAGCAGCTTAAGGGGACTAGCGGGAGGCAATGAGCAGTTCTTC
cdr3_aa: CASSLRGLAGGNEQFF